This T cell receptor beta chain comes out of a study of CD8+ T cells in alopecia areata. Study background: Percent of scalp involved defined treated patients' severity scores.

The sample's treatment: oral pan-JAK inhibitor, 5-10 mg twice daily. J lost 4 bases, V lost 4 bases, and 5 bases had no gene match. CDR3 length: 15 amino acids. From germline, CDR1 is MGHRA and CDR2 YSYEKL. This clone was seen just once. What it recognizes is unknown. Extracted RNA was reverse transcribed, and the resulting cDNA served as sequencing template. Some clones are missing from TCRdb's copy, which holds only in-frame ones; the method was immunoSEQ multiplex PCR. The table lists 35,000 to 45,000 clones, over 85% of them singletons, with about 20% in the top ten. General study points: Between patients, shared TCR sequences were less clear than in mice. This was possibly due in part to HLA diversity in the patient population. Given one nonresponder, whether baseline CD8+ expansion relates to response remains uncertain.

The source is a human donor with alopecia areata. V is TRBV4-1 and J is TRBJ2-7, with TRBD1 identical over 12 bases. The sample consisted of CD8+ T cells sorted from blood, taken at week 24, from a patient treated with tofacitinib. The CDR3 spells CASSLGGQGAYEQYF. The CDR3 DNA reads as TGCGCCAGCAGCCTGGGGGGACAGGGGGCTTACGAGCAGTACTTC.